Described below is a single T cell receptor (beta chain) sequence and its context. What it binds is unknown. The use of genomic DNA as template underpinned the TCR beta VDJ and CDR3 profiling. TCRdb processed the reads anew with MiXCR; each CDR3 protein has one entry. The data show 150,000 to 200,000 distinct CDR3 sequences, 55% to 70% seen once. The entry originates in a study of CD8+CD57+ T cells in acquired aplastic anemia. Study-wide background: Isolated CD4+ and CD8+ cells, once sorted, yielded DNA averaging about 3.1 ug.

General observations from the study: It was found that roughly 29 CD8+ CDR3 sequences were shared between patients and controls.

Germline V gene sequence: CDR1 MNHNS, CDR2 SASEGT. CDR3 length equals 15 residues. Trimming at V came to 3 bases and at J to 4 bases, leaving 3 bases not matched to a gene. The sequence was collected from a human donor with severe aplastic anemia or a healthy control (not recorded which). The chain joins TRBV6-1 to TRBJ2-7; 13 bases agree with TRBD2. The sequenced sample was sorted CD4+, CD8+, or CD8+CD57+ T cells (not recorded which) from PBMCs. This CDR3 is CASSEGLAGKYEQYF. In nucleotides, the CDR3 is TGTGCCAGCAGTGAGGGACTAGCGGGGAAATACGAGCAGTACTTC.